This T cell receptor beta chain appears in the sequencing data of a study of T cell clonotyping in hematopoietic cell transplantation. Trimming at V came to 5 bases and at J to 0 bases, leaving 0 bases not matched to a gene. Germline CDR1 GTSNPN, CDR2 SVGIG (reference sequence). This CDR3 is built from 13 residues. Overall study results and limits: Broader posttransplant TCR repertoire diversity was predicted by graft donor and pretransplant recipient Inverse Simpson Index values. No sorting was done, leaving CD4 and CD8 contributions mixed. At the given depth, recipient repertoires were over 97% de novo clonotypes. Recipient TCR diversity dropped after transplant; expanded clonotypes rose from day 30 to 180.

Clones were read by immunoSEQ multiplex PCR, and TCRdb kept only the in-frame ones, dropping some. The profile shows approximately 17,000 clones, about two thirds of them singletons. Comment on this clone: Its antigen remains unidentified.

The sample comprised peripheral blood mononuclear cells. This sequence joins TRBV30 and TRBJ1-2, with TRBD1 identical over 10 bases. This sequence originates from a woman aged 60-75 years in good health. Some clones in this sample may be carry-over from other donors' samples. In DNA form, the CDR3 reads TGTGCCTGGGGACAGGGGGCTAACTATGGCTACACCTTC. Translation: CAWGQGANYGYTF.